The 24 T cell receptor beta chains in this list originate from one sample, sequenced in a study of blood T cells in healthy people across ages. PCR was performed a second time for about 6 to 12 cycles using a sample-barcoded 5' primer and a J-beta primer mix. TCRdb processed the 5' RACE reads anew with MiXCR; each CDR3 protein has one entry. This sample has more than 750,000 distinct CDR3 sequences, with roughly 28% found just once. These records were also assigned to another study, of T cells of mothers and their children.

Sequencing was performed on blood. Receptors originate from a woman in her forties in good health.

This clonotype showed up just once. V is TRBV29-1 and J is TRBJ2-4, with D possibly being TRBD1 (6 bases). The CDR3 is made up of 15 amino acids. Germline V gene lookup returns CDR1 SQVTM and CDR2 ANQGSEA. Trimming took off 5 bases at V and 1 base at J, with 15 bases between the two ends. This CDR3 is CSVITGLAAKNIQYF. The CDR3 nucleotides are TGCAGCGTTATTACAGGGTTAGCGGCCAAAAACATTCAGTACTTC.

This clonotype was picked up a small number of times. The rearrangement links TRBV6-2 or TRBV6-3 to TRBJ2-5; D not resolved. V was cut by 2 bases and J by 1 base, with 11 bases left in between. CDR3 length: 15 amino acids. CDR1 and CDR2 from the germline V gene are MNHEY and SVGEGT. CDR3 region: CASSYSMGGQETQYF. The CDR3 DNA reads as TGTGCCAGCAGTTACAGTATGGGCGGCCAAGAGACCCAGTACTTC.

This clonotype was seen ten or more times. The chain uses TRBV6-4 and TRBJ2-3; possible D gene TRBD1, 5 bases. Between the trimmed V and J ends, which lost 5 bases and 0 bases, there was a span of 12 bases. The germline CDR1 and CDR2 sequences are MRHNA and SNTAGT. The CDR3 runs 15 residues. DNA of the CDR3: TGTGCCAGCAGTCCCCTAAAGGGGAGCACAGATACGCAGTATTTT. It translates to CASSPLKGSTDTQYF.

About this clonotype: A much larger clone differs from this one at a single base, so this may be a read error. The V call is TRBV28, the J call TRBJ2-1; the D gene is possibly TRBD2 (5 bases). The CDR3 has 13 residues. CDR1 MDHEN and CDR2 SYDVKM come from the germline V gene. Here the CDR3 DNA reads TGTGTCAGCAACGGCGACTATGCGAGAGAGCAGTTCTTC. It yields the protein CVSNGDYAREQFF.

This clonotype was found a few times. V is TRBV7-9 and J is TRBJ2-4, with D possibly being TRBD2 (6 bases). The ends were cut back, 0 bases at V and 8 bases at J, with 14 bases in the middle. This CDR3 spans 15 amino acids. Germline V gene data show CDR1 as SEHNR and CDR2 as FQNEAQ (reference sequence). The CDR3 coding sequence is TGTGCCAGCAGCTTAGCGCAAGTCGGGGGAGACATTCAGTACTTC. It codes for CASSLAQVGGDIQYF. Full variable domain (outside the CDR3, taken from reference TRBV7-9 and TRBJ2-4): DTGVSQNPRHKITKRGQNVTFRCDPISEHNRLYWYRQTLGQGPEFLTYFQNEAQLEKSRLLSDRFSAERPKGSFSTLEIQRTEQGDSAMYLCASSLAQVGGDIQYFGAGTRLSVL.

This clonotype was found many times. In DNA form, the CDR3 reads TGTGCCAGTAAACAGGGGGCCTATGAGCAGTTCTTC. Its translation: CASKQGAYEQFF. The genes are TRBV2 and TRBJ2-1, with TRBD1 identical over 9 bases. The length of the CDR3 is 12 residues. From germline, CDR1 is SNHLY and CDR2 FYNNEI. Germline trimming cut 9 bases from V and 8 bases from J; bases unmatched to any gene: 5. The full variable domain, completed using reference TRBV2 and TRBJ2-1, is EPEVTQTPSHQVTQMGQEVILRCVPISNHLYFYWYRQILGQKVEFLVSFYNNEISEKSEIFDDQFSVERPDGSNFTLKIRSTKLEDSAMYFCASKQGAYEQFFGPGTRLTVL.

This clonotype was seen a few times. This rearrangement joins TRBV5-5 to TRBJ1-1; perhaps TRBD1 as D (6 bases). CDR1 SGHKS and CDR2 YYEKEE come from the germline V gene (reference sequence). The CDR3 spans 15 residues. Trimming shortened V by 5 bases and J by 1 base, and 15 bases separated the two germline ends. The DNA for the CDR3 is TGTGCCAGCAGATACTCGGACAGATCGAACACTGAAGCTTTCTTT. Its translation is CASRYSDRSNTEAFF. Variable domain in full (rest from reference TRBV5-5 and TRBJ1-1): DAGVTQSPTHLIKTRGQQVTLRCSPISGHKSVSWYQQVLGQGPQFIFQYYEKEERGRGNFPDRFSARQFPNYSSELNVNALLLGDSALYLCASRYSDRSNTEAFFGQGTRLTVV.

This clonotype has just a few counts. V usage is TRBV3-1 and J usage is TRBJ1-4, with a possible D match to TRBD1 (5 bases). Trimming left V 5 bases short and J 12 bases short, with 13 bases between. The CDR3 is made up of 12 amino acids. CDR1 and CDR2 from the germline V gene are LGHDT and YNNKEL (reference sequence). CDR3 coding DNA: TGTGCCAGCAGCTCCTTTCCGGGGGAACTGTTTTTT. It translates to CASSSFPGELFF.

This clonotype showed up just once. The chain carries TRBV20-1 and TRBJ2-1; possibly TRBD2 for D (7 bases). CDR3 size: 13 residues. Germline CDR1 reads DFQATT; CDR2 reads SNEGSKA (reference sequence). V was cut by 8 bases and J by 3 bases, with 14 bases left in between. CDR3 nucleotides: TGCAGTTCGGGGCGGGGGCTCTACAATGAGCAGTTCTTC. This translates into CSSGRGLYNEQFF.

The chain uses TRBV2 and TRBJ1-5; 11 bases align to TRBD1. This CDR3 contains 14 residues. V shed 4 bases, J shed 9 bases, and the junction held 5 bases outside the gene matches. Germline CDR1 is SNHLY and CDR2 is FYNNEI. CDR3 DNA: TGTGCCAGCAGTGGGGGACAGGGGGAATGGCCCCAGCATTTT. Translated, it gives CASSGGQGEWPQHF.

The rearrangement joins TRBV7-2 to TRBJ2-1; D is unresolved. CDR1 SGHTA and CDR2 FQGNSA come from the germline V gene. Deletions cut 2 bases from V and 5 bases from J, with 10 bases between. The length of the CDR3 is 14 residues. The CDR3 sequence is CASSLSRSHNEQFF. The CDR3 DNA is TGTGCCAGCAGCTTATCCCGCAGTCACAATGAGCAGTTCTTC.

The chain has TRBV5-1 and TRBJ2-5, with TRBD2 identical over 7 bases. Trimming removed 4 bases from V and 5 bases from J; junction bases left unmatched: 11. CDR1 and CDR2 from the germline V gene are SGHRS and YFSETQ. The CDR3 runs 15 residues. This CDR3 reads CASSTAGRGEETQYF. CDR3 DNA sequence: TGCGCCAGCAGCACAGCGGGGCGAGGGGAGGAGACCCAGTACTTC.

Remarks on this clonotype: A much larger clone differs by one base, so this may be a read error. The V call is TRBV25-1, the J call TRBJ1-2; D is ambiguous. The length of the CDR3 is 15 residues. Germline CDR1 reads MGHDK; CDR2 reads SYGVNS. The DNA for the CDR3 is TGTACCAGCAGTGACACAAGACATTTGGACTATGGCTACACCTTC. Protein sequence: CTSSDTRHLDYGYTF.

This clonotype has at least ten counts. This rearrangement joins TRBV28 to TRBJ2-1; no clear D. Germline V CDR1 and CDR2: MDHEN, SYDVKM. Trimming took off 8 bases at V and 3 bases at J, with 17 bases between the two ends. This CDR3 comprises 15 residues. The CDR3 protein is CASSGRPPLYNEQFF. CDR3 nucleotides: TGTGCCAGCTCAGGCCGACCACCCCTCTACAATGAGCAGTTCTTC.

This clonotype was seen ten or more times. This chain links TRBV12-3 or TRBV12-4 with TRBJ2-1; D is unresolved. This CDR3 has 11 amino acids. V lost 10 bases to trimming and J lost 6 bases, with 10 bases between them. This CDR3 is CAMLWGNEQFF. CDR3 coding DNA: TGTGCCATGTTATGGGGCAATGAGCAGTTCTTC.

This clonotype came up many times. Written as DNA, the CDR3 is TGTGCCAATTATACCGGGACCTACGCAGAGACCCAGTACTTC. It codes for CANYTGTYAETQYF. The gene calls are TRBV6-4 and TRBJ2-5; either TRBD1 or TRBD2 may fit D (5 bases each). The CDR3 contains 14 residues. The germline CDR1 and CDR2 sequences are MRHNA and SNTAGT. V shed 10 bases and J shed 4 bases, with 19 bases lying between them.

This clonotype was recorded a few times. V usage is TRBV27 and J usage is TRBJ1-2; no clear D. Between the trimmed V and J ends, which lost 6 bases and 2 bases, there was a span of 16 bases. The CDR3 covers 15 residues. The V gene's germline CDR1 is MNHEY and CDR2 SMNVEV (reference sequence). The CDR3 spells CASSPLGQSNYGYTF. The CDR3, as DNA: TGTGCCAGCAGCCCCCTCGGGCAGTCGAACTATGGCTACACCTTC.

This chain joins TRBV11-2 and TRBJ1-5; D not certain. Between the trimmed V and J ends, which lost 4 bases and 0 bases, there was a span of 10 bases. The CDR3 consists of 15 residues. CDR1 and CDR2 (germline): SGHAT, FQNNGV. The CDR3 coding sequence is TGTGCCAGCAGCTCAACGGGTTATAGCAATCAGCCCCAGCATTTT. It translates to CASSSTGYSNQPQHF.

The chain uses TRBV12-3 or TRBV12-4 and TRBJ2-5, with 8 bases fitting TRBD2. This CDR3 comprises 12 residues. The V and J ends lost 6 bases and 9 bases, in that order; junction bases with no gene match: 6. DNA for the CDR3: TGTGCCAGCAGCGGGGGGGCAAGGGCCCAGTACTTC. Protein sequence: CASSGGARAQYF.

This clonotype was counted many times. J is TRBJ2-7 and V is TRBV5-6; D not certain. Germline V gives CDR1 SGHDT, CDR2 YYEEEE. This CDR3 is 16 amino acids long. V was trimmed by 4 bases and J by 6 bases, leaving 23 bases between them. The CDR3 DNA is TGTGCCAGCAGCCTCGTCGGGTCAAGCCGCGGACGCGAGCAGTACTTC. Translated, it gives CASSLVGSSRGREQYF.

This clonotype turned up a few times. This rearrangement joins TRBV5-6 to TRBJ1-1; D might be TRBD1 (5 bases). The CDR3 spans 13 residues. Germline V gives CDR1 SGHDT, CDR2 YYEEEE. V was clipped by 5 bases and J by 5 bases, with 13 bases between them. In nucleotides, the CDR3 is TGTGCCAGCAGGTCCTGGGGGGGGACTGAAGCTTTCTTT. The encoded protein is CASRSWGGTEAFF.

In regard to this clonotype: With a much larger clone just one base away, this may be a read error. CDR3 amino acids: CATSESGTGETYEQFF. The CDR3 DNA follows: TGTGCCACCAGTGAGTCCGGGACAGGGGAAACCTACGAGCAGTTCTTC. The genes are TRBV24-1 and TRBJ2-1, with 10 positions matching TRBD1. Germline CDR1 and CDR2: KGHDR and SFDVKD. The CDR3 spans 16 residues. V dropped 4 bases and J dropped 10; count of bases not matched to a gene: 12.

This clonotype was seen ten or more times. The chain employs TRBV3-1 and TRBJ2-7; D call uncertain. Germline CDR1 and CDR2: LGHDT and YNNKEL (reference sequence). This CDR3 contains 15 residues. Trimming stripped 1 base from V and 6 bases from J, with 16 bases between. CDR3 nucleotide sequence: TGTGCCAGCAGCCAAGGAATCCTTAAGGGTGGCGAGCAGTACTTC. Translated: CASSQGILKGGEQYF.

A single count supports this clonotype. A much larger clonotype is one base distant, so this may be a read error. The J gene is TRBJ2-7, the V gene TRBV7-6; the D is unclear. This CDR3 is built from 13 residues. V lost 3 bases and J 7 bases, leaving 13 bases between the germline ends. Germline loops: CDR1 SGHVS, CDR2 FNYEAQ. The DNA for the CDR3 is TGTGCCAGCAGCTTGATTGGACCCGGTGAGCAGTACTTC. Residues: CASSLIGPGEQYF.